The 19 T cell receptor beta chains presented below share a single source sample, sequenced in a study of blood T cell repertoires in COVID-19. Measured with immunoSEQ multiplex PCR; TCRdb has only the in-frame clones, and not every one. The sample shows roughly 190,000 clones, about 91% of them seen only once. Source material: PBMCs or T cells enriched from blood (not recorded which). These TCRs come from a woman in her late teens or twenties who had recovered from COVID-19.

The rearrangement joins TRBV19 to TRBJ2-5; 12 bases fit TRBD2. Trimming at V came to 5 bases and at J to 2 bases, leaving 9 bases not matched to a gene. Germline V gene sequence: CDR1 LNHDA, CDR2 SQIVND (reference sequence). The CDR3 spans 17 residues. CDR3 sequence reads: CASSSHPGTSGQETQYF. Written as DNA, the CDR3 is TGTGCCAGTAGTTCCCATCCCGGGACTAGCGGGCAAGAGACCCAGTACTTC. The full variable domain, its missing parts supplied by reference TRBV19 and TRBJ2-5, is DGGITQSPKYLFRKEGQNVTLSCEQNLNHDAMYWYRQDPGQGLRLIYYSQIVNDFQKGDIAEGYSVSREKKESFPLTVTSAQKNPTAFYLCASSSHPGTSGQETQYFGPGTRLLVL.

The chain recombines TRBV11-2 with TRBJ2-7, with 9 bases fitting TRBD1. The CDR3 loop spans 14 amino acids. Germline loops: CDR1 SGHAT, CDR2 FQNNGV. Germline trimming cut 7 bases from V and 2 bases from J; bases unmatched to any gene: 6. The CDR3 is CASTSGTGPYEQYF. CDR3 coding DNA: TGTGCCAGCACTTCCGGGACAGGGCCCTACGAGCAGTACTTC. The full variable domain, its missing parts supplied by reference TRBV11-2 and TRBJ2-7, is EAGVAQSPRYKIIEKRQSVAFWCNPISGHATLYWYQQILGQGPKLLIQFQNNGVVDDSQLPKDRFSAERLKGVDSTLKIQPAKLEDSAVYLCASTSGTGPYEQYFGPGTRLTVT.

This clone was picked up one time. This chain joins TRBV9 and TRBJ2-3; TRBD2 aligns across 15 bases. The J segment lost 1 base and the V segment lost 2 bases, leaving 8 bases of the junction unmatched. This CDR3 is built from 19 residues. Per germline, CDR1 SGDLS and CDR2 YYNGEE. CDR3 DNA sequence: TGTGCCAGCAGCGTCTTGGGACTAGCGGGAGGCGGGGGCACAGATACGCAGTATTTT. Translated: CASSVLGLAGGGGTDTQYF.

The J gene is TRBJ2-7, the V gene TRBV27, with D tentatively TRBD1 (6 bases). V was trimmed by 8 bases and J by 7 bases, leaving 15 bases between them. Germline loops: CDR1 MNHEY, CDR2 SMNVEV (reference sequence). CDR3 length: 12 amino acids. DNA for the CDR3: TGTGCCAGCCAACAGGGTGGGGGTGAGCAGTACTTC. It yields the protein CASQQGGGEQYF.

The chain combines TRBV28 with TRBJ1-5, with a tentative D call TRBD1 (5 bases). CDR3 length: 14 amino acids. V lost 6 bases and J lost 4, with 13 bases in between. The germline CDR1 and CDR2 sequences are MDHEN and SYDVKM. CDR3 amino acids: CASSRGLANQPQHF. For the CDR3, the DNA is TGTGCCAGCAGCCGGGGACTGGCAAATCAGCCCCAGCATTTT.

The chain recombines TRBV2 with TRBJ1-6; 7 bases align to TRBD1. Germline CDR1 reads SNHLY; CDR2 reads FYNNEI. With 6 bases clipped from V and 7 bases from J, the junction kept 6 bases outside the gene matches. The CDR3 covers 14 residues. CDR3 nucleotide sequence: TGTGCCAGCAGCCTAGGGGGACAGAATTCACCCCTCCACTTT. Translated: CASSLGGQNSPLHF.

The rearrangement uses TRBV27 and TRBJ1-2; D perhaps matches TRBD1 (6 bases). Germline V gene lookup returns CDR1 MNHEY and CDR2 SMNVEV (reference sequence). This CDR3 spans 15 amino acids. Trimming stripped 5 bases from V and 2 bases from J, with 15 bases between. The CDR3 sequence: CASSVGQRLNYGYTF. The CDR3 DNA is TGTGCCAGCAGTGTCGGACAGCGCTTGAACTATGGCTACACCTTC.

The chain uses TRBV12-5 and TRBJ1-1; perhaps TRBD1 as D (6 bases). This CDR3 is 11 amino acids long. Trimming cost V 8 bases and J 11 bases, with 15 bases left between them. Germline V gene sequence: CDR1 LGHNT, CDR2 FRNRAP. DNA of the CDR3: TGTGCTAGTACTACATGGGGGCAGGCTTTCTTT. The encoded protein is CASTTWGQAFF.

This clone appeared a few times. V gene TRBV28 combines with J gene TRBJ2-7, with 8 bases lining up with TRBD2. The J segment lost 1 base and the V segment lost 3 bases, leaving 5 bases of the junction unmatched. This CDR3 is 15 amino acids long. Germline V gives CDR1 MDHEN, CDR2 SYDVKM. For the CDR3, the DNA is TGTGCCAGCAGTTTCTTGCGGGAGGTTTCCTACGAGCAGTACTTC. The encoded protein is CASSFLREVSYEQYF.

The rearrangement links TRBV7-3 to TRBJ2-2; 7 nucleotides align to TRBD2. The CDR3 has 19 residues. Germline V lookup: CDR1 SGHTA, CDR2 FQGTGA. The V gene end was trimmed by 4 bases and the J gene end by 0 bases; junction bases not matched to a gene: 14. The CDR3 loop is CASSSIALADYTNTGELFF. The DNA of the CDR3 is TGTGCCAGCAGCTCCATTGCCCTAGCGGACTATACGAACACCGGGGAGCTGTTTTTT.

The rearrangement links TRBV28 to TRBJ2-1, with TRBD2 matching 10 bases. The CDR3 has 14 amino acids. CDR1 is MDHEN, CDR2 SYDVKM, per germline. Trimming took 5 bases from V and 6 from J; bases not matched to a gene: 4. The CDR3 here is CASSRLAGVNEQFF. The DNA for the CDR3 is TGTGCCAGCAGTCGCCTAGCGGGAGTCAATGAGCAGTTCTTC.

This chain uses TRBV7-9 with TRBJ1-1; maybe TRBD1 (5 bases). V gave up 5 bases and J gave up 0 bases, with 13 bases separating them. Germline CDR1 reads SEHNR; CDR2 reads FQNEAQ (reference sequence). The CDR3 extends over 15 amino acids. This CDR3 is CASSREGNLNTEAFF. CDR3 nucleotides: TGTGCCAGCAGCCGGGAGGGGAATCTGAACACTGAAGCTTTCTTT.

V is TRBV7-8 and J is TRBJ2-3, with D perhaps TRBD1 (6 bases). Trimming removed 4 bases at V and 2 bases at J, with 10 bases between. Per germline, CDR1 SGHVS and CDR2 FQNEAQ. The CDR3 consists of 14 residues. CDR3 residues: CASSYDRTTDTQYF. In nucleotides, the CDR3 is TGTGCCAGCAGCTACGACAGGACCACAGATACGCAGTATTTT.

This chain connects TRBV21-1 to TRBJ2-5; the D segment call TRBD2 is taken from the table without a DNA check. TRBV21-1 is a pseudogene segment. This CDR3 has 16 amino acids. In DNA, the CDR3 is TGTGCCAGCAGCAAATTGGCGGGAGAGCGAGGAGAGACCCAGTACTTC. Residues: CASSKLAGERGETQYF.

The V and J genes are TRBV7-3 and TRBJ2-5, with TRBD2 identical over 8 bases. Germline V gene sequence: CDR1 SGHTA, CDR2 FQGTGA. Germline trimming cut 4 bases from V and 2 bases from J; bases unmatched to any gene: 9. CDR3 size: 16 residues. CDR3 in amino acids: CASSSTGLDIQETQYF. The DNA for the CDR3 is TGTGCCAGCAGCTCCACGGGACTAGACATACAAGAGACCCAGTACTTC.

The chain combines TRBV6-1 with TRBJ1-6, with D possibly matching TRBD1 (5 bases). CDR3 length: 15 amino acids. Germline V lookup: CDR1 MNHNS, CDR2 SASEGT. Trimming removed 3 bases from V and 7 bases from J, with 13 bases in between. The chain's CDR3 is CASSDDRSGNSPLHF. CDR3 DNA sequence: TGTGCCAGCAGTGATGACAGATCAGGGAATTCACCCCTCCACTTT.

The chain combines TRBV19 with TRBJ2-1, with D maybe TRBD1 (5 bases). The V end was cut by 3 bases, the J end by 7 bases, with 7 bases between. In germline, CDR1 is LNHDA, CDR2 SQIVND (reference sequence). The CDR3 spans 12 residues. The chain's CDR3 is CASSIDRNEQFF. CDR3 DNA sequence: TGTGCCAGTAGTATCGACAGAAATGAGCAGTTCTTC.

This clone appeared a single time. The same CDR3 can be traced to other DNA sequences in this sample. The chain couples TRBV30 to TRBJ1-2; TRBD1 might be the D (6 bases). The V gene's germline CDR1 is GTSNPN and CDR2 SVGIG (reference sequence). This CDR3 has 12 residues. V gave up 0 bases and J gave up 5 bases, with 7 bases separating them. The CDR3 here is CAWSVQGYGYTF. The CDR3 nucleotides are TGTGCCTGGAGTGTACAGGGATATGGCTACACCTTC.

The chain carries TRBV30 and TRBJ1-1; no clear D gene. Germline CDR1 and CDR2: GTSNPN and SVGIG (reference sequence). V lost 4 bases to trimming and J lost 3 bases, with 12 bases between them. CDR3 length equals 13 residues. The DNA for the CDR3 is TGTGCCTGGAAAGGAGAGGCCCACACTGAAGCTTTCTTT. Residues: CAWKGEAHTEAFF.